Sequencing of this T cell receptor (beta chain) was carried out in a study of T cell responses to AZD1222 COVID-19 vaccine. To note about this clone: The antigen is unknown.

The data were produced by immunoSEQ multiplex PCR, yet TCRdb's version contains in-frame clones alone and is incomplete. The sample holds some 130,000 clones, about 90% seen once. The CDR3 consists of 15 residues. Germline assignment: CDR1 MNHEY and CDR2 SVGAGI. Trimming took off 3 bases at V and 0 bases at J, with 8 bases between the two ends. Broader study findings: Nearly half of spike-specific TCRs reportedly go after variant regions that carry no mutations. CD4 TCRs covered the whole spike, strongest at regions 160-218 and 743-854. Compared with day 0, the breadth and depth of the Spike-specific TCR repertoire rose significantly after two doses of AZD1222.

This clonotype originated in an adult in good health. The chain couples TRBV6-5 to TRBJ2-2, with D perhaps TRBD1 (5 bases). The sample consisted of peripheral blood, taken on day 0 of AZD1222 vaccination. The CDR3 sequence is CASSYRTTNTGELFF. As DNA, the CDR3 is TGTGCCAGCAGTTATAGGACAACGAACACCGGGGAGCTGTTTTTT.